Each of the 5 T cell receptor beta chains below was sequenced from the same sample in a study of T-cell reconstitution after alpha-beta-depleted transplantation in children. A library of TCRbeta sequences, prepared with unique molecular identifiers, was generated. TCRdb independently ran MiXCR on the PCR reads; one entry per CDR3 protein. The sample carries 700,000 to 850,000 distinct CDR3 sequences, approximately 15% recorded once. Sequencing used PBMCs, mostly from graft donor cells, obtained 360 days after TCRalphabeta/CD19-depleted stem cell transplant. These TCRs come from a male patient younger than 18 who had a stem cell transplant for acute lymphoblastic leukemia, so the T cells may come from the graft donor.

In regard to this clonotype: Only one base separates this from a far larger clonotype, so it likely reflects a read error. J is TRBJ1-2 and V is TRBV2; TRBD1 matches 9 bases. The CDR3 consists of 13 residues. The germline V gene encodes CDR1 SNHLY and CDR2 FYNNEI. The V segment lost 5 bases and the J segment 6 bases; nucleotides outside the gene matches: 4. The DNA of the CDR3 is TGTGCCAGCAGTCCGGGACAGGGCCATGGCTACACCTTC. It codes for CASSPGQGHGYTF.

V is TRBV29-1 and J is TRBJ1-2; 9 nucleotides align to TRBD1. The CDR3 extends over 15 amino acids. Trimming took 0 bases from V and 5 from J; bases not matched to a gene: 7. Germline CDR1 and CDR2: SQVTM and ANQGSEA. CDR3 protein: CSVEDRDRVPYGYTF. The CDR3 nucleotides read TGCAGCGTTGAAGACCGGGACAGGGTACCTTATGGCTACACCTTC.

V usage is TRBV29-1 and J usage is TRBJ2-6, with 8 bases lining up with TRBD1. Germline CDR1 and CDR2: SQVTM and ANQGSEA. V was clipped by 6 bases and J by 2 bases; unmatched bases: 3. This CDR3 is built from 14 residues. The CDR3 coding sequence is TGCAGCGTGGCGACAGGGGCTGGGGCCAACGTCCTGACTTTC. This codes for CSVATGAGANVLTF. Full variable domain (missing parts from reference TRBV29-1 and TRBJ2-6): SAVISQKPSRDICQRGTSLTIQCQVDSQVTMMFWYRQQPGQSLTLIATANQGSEATYESGFVIDKFPISRPNLTFSTLTVSNMSPEDSSIYLCSVATGAGANVLTFGAGSRLTVL.

V gene TRBV5-4 combines with J gene TRBJ2-1, with D unclear. Trimming pared 0 bases from V and 12 bases from J, leaving 10 bases between. The CDR3 has 12 amino acids. From germline, CDR1 is SGHNT and CDR2 YYREEE (reference sequence). In nucleotides, the CDR3 is TGTGCCAGCAGCTTGGACAACACCAGGCAGTTCTTC. Its protein is CASSLDNTRQFF.

A few counts support this clonotype. The chain carries TRBV25-1 and TRBJ1-5; D is perhaps TRBD1 (5 bases). There are 15 residues in the CDR3. Trimming stripped 2 bases from V and 1 base from J, with 9 bases between. Germline V gives CDR1 MGHDK, CDR2 SYGVNS. This CDR3 reads CASSEEGYSNQPQHF. Written as DNA, the CDR3 is TGTGCCAGCAGTGAAGAGGGGTACAGCAATCAGCCCCAGCATTTT.